One and the same sample provided the 5 T cell receptor beta chains below, sequenced in a study of T cells in tumors after PD-1 blockade. Some clones are missing from TCRdb's copy, which holds only in-frame ones; the method was immunoSEQ multiplex PCR. Of roughly 50,000 clones in the sample, 65% to 85% were seen once. Here the sequenced sample was PBMCs, taken before anti-PD-1 treatment. The receptors shown here come from a human donor with basal cell carcinoma.

This clone is a singleton in its sample. The CDR3 nucleotides are TGTGCCACCGGACCGACAGGGAACACCGGGGAGCTGTTTTTT. Amino acid sequence: CATGPTGNTGELFF. The J gene is TRBJ2-2, the V gene TRBV6-5; maybe TRBD1 (6 bases). This CDR3 contains 14 residues. The ends were cut back, 10 bases at V and 1 base at J, with 13 bases in the middle. CDR1 is MNHEY, CDR2 SVGAGI, per germline.

The chain has TRBV30 and TRBJ1-5, with D perhaps matching TRBD1 (6 bases). CDR3 size: 17 residues. V was trimmed by 2 bases and J by 0 bases, leaving 17 bases between them. Germline loops: CDR1 GTSNPN, CDR2 SVGIG (reference sequence). CDR3 protein: CAWSPPTGYNSNQPQHF. The CDR3 DNA follows: TGTGCCTGGAGTCCGCCGACAGGATACAATAGCAATCAGCCCCAGCATTTT. Full variable domain (rest looked up from reference TRBV30 and TRBJ1-5): SQTIHQWPATLVQPVGSPLSLECTVEGTSNPNLYWYRQAAGRGLQLLFYSVGIGQISSEVPQNLSASRPQDRQFILSSKKLLLSDSGFYLCAWSPPTGYNSNQPQHFGDGTRLSIL.

The chain employs TRBV2 and TRBJ2-1; a weak D match, TRBD1 (6 bases). Germline values: CDR1 SNHLY, CDR2 FYNNEI. V was clipped by 7 bases and J by 0 bases, with 19 bases between them. The CDR3 length is 17 residues. CDR3 nucleotides: TGTGCCAGCACAGGGGATCAGGGGCTAACCTCCTACAATGAGCAGTTCTTC. Protein product: CASTGDQGLTSYNEQFF.

The chain couples TRBV19 to TRBJ2-6, with unresolved D. The CDR3 is 14 residues long. Germline CDR1 reads LNHDA; CDR2 reads SQIVND (reference sequence). Trimming pared 6 bases from V and 2 bases from J, leaving 8 bases between. The CDR3, as DNA: TGTGCCAGTAGGGGGATGGCTGGGGCCAACGTCCTGACTTTC. Translating gives CASRGMAGANVLTF.

The J gene is TRBJ2-3, the V gene TRBV19; 8 bases are a match to TRBD1. From germline, CDR1 is LNHDA and CDR2 SQIVND (reference sequence). CDR3 length: 15 amino acids. Unmatched junction bases numbered 9, after V lost 5 bases and J lost 5 bases. The CDR3 region is CASSSRAGGRDTQYF. CDR3 in DNA: TGTGCCAGTAGTTCGCGGGCAGGGGGCCGAGATACGCAGTATTTT.